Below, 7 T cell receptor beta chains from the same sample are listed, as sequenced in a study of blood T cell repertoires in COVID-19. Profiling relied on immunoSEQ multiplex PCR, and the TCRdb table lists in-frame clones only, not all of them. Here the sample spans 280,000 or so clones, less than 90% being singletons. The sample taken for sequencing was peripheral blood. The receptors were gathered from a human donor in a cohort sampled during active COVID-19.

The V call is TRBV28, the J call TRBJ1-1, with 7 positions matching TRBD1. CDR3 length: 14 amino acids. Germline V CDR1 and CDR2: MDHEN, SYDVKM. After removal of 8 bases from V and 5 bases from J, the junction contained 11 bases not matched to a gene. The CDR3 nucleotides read TGTGCCAGCGGGGCAGGGGGTTTAGTAACTGAAGCTTTCTTT. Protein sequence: CASGAGGLVTEAFF.

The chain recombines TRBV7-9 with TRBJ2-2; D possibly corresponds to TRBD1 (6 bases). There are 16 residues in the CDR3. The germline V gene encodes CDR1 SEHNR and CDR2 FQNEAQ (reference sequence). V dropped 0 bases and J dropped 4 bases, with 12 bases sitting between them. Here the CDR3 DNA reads TGTGCCAGCAGCTTAGCGTACAGGGAAGGCACCGGGGAGCTGTTTTTT. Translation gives CASSLAYREGTGELFF. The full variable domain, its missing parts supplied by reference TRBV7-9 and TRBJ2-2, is DTGVSQNPRHKITKRGQNVTFRCDPISEHNRLYWYRQTLGQGPEFLTYFQNEAQLEKSRLLSDRFSAERPKGSFSTLEIQRTEQGDSAMYLCASSLAYREGTGELFFGEGSRLTVL.

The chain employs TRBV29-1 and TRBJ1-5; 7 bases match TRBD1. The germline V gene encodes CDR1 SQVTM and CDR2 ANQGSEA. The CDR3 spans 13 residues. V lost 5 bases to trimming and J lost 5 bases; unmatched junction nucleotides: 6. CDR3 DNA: TGCAGCGTTCGGGACAGCCTAGATCAGCCCCAGCATTTT. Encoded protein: CSVRDSLDQPQHF.

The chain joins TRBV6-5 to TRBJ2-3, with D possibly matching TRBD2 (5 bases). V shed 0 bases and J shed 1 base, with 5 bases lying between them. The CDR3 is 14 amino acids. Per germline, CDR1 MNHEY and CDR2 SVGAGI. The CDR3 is CASSYSRGTDTQYF. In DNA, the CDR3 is TGTGCCAGCAGTTACTCGCGGGGCACAGATACGCAGTATTTT.

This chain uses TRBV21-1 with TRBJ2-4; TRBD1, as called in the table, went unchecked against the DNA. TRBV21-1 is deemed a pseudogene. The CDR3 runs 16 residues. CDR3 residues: CASSLGDRAAKNIQYF. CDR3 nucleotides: TGTGCCAGCAGCCTGGGGGACAGGGCGGCCAAAAACATTCAGTACTTC.

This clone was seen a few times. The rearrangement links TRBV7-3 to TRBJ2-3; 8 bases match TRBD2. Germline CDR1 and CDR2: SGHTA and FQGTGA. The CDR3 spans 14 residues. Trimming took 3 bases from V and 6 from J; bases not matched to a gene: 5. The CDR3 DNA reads TGTGCCAGCAGCTTGGCGGGAGGATCGGATACGCAGTATTTT. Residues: CASSLAGGSDTQYF.

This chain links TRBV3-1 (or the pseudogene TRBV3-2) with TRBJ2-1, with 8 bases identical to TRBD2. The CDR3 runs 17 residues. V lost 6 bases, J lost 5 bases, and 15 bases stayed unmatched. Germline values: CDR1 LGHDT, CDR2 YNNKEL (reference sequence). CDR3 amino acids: CASRRRGGLERHNEQFF. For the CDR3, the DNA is TGTGCCAGCAGGCGAAGAGGGGGACTAGAGCGACACAATGAGCAGTTCTTC.